The 26 T cell receptor beta chains presented below share a single source sample, sequenced in a study of T cell clonotyping in hematopoietic cell transplantation. TCRdb's copy holds only in-frame clones and misses some; the assay was immunoSEQ multiplex PCR. The sample holds about 4,300 clones, around 96% seen once. The sequenced sample was peripheral blood mononuclear cells, obtained 30 days after allogeneic stem cell transplant. Receptor source: a male patient between 65 and 85 years old who had an allogeneic stem cell transplant from an unrelated donor, so T cells may come from the graft donor. Some clones in this sample may be carry-over from other donors' samples.

This clone appeared a single time. This chain uses TRBV28 with TRBJ2-6; D is unresolved. The CDR3 loop spans 17 amino acids. V shed 6 bases and J shed 0 bases, with 15 bases lying between them. Germline V gives CDR1 MDHEN, CDR2 SYDVKM. The CDR3 DNA follows: TGTGCCAGCAGCCCGAGCTGGTCCAGCTCTGGGGCCAACGTCCTGACTTTC. This gives the protein CASSPSWSSSGANVLTF.

The CDR3 is CASSLERGATNEKLFF. In nucleotides, the CDR3 is TGCGCCAGCAGCTTGGAAAGGGGTGCAACTAATGAAAAACTGTTTTTT. This chain links TRBV5-1 with TRBJ1-4; maybe TRBD1 (5 bases). V lost 0 bases and J lost 0, with 9 bases in between. Germline V gene data show CDR1 as SGHRS and CDR2 as YFSETQ. This CDR3 is built from 16 residues.

The chain joins TRBV7-9 to TRBJ2-3; the D gene is possibly TRBD1 (5 bases). The germline V gene encodes CDR1 SEHNR and CDR2 FQNEAQ (reference sequence). This CDR3 comprises 15 residues. Trimming left V 4 bases short and J 2 bases short, with 13 bases between. The CDR3 protein is CASSWPQGPTDTQYF. CDR3 in DNA: TGTGCCAGCAGCTGGCCCCAGGGCCCCACAGATACGCAGTATTTT.

The V and J genes are TRBV27 and TRBJ2-3; tentative D call: TRBD2 (6 bases). V was clipped by 3 bases and J by 2 bases, with 9 bases between them. Germline V CDR1 and CDR2: MNHEY, SMNVEV (reference sequence). The CDR3 is 14 residues long. CDR3 in amino acids: CASSLTSPTDTQYF. Here the CDR3 DNA reads TGTGCCAGCAGTTTGACTAGTCCCACAGATACGCAGTATTTT.

V and J are TRBV5-1 and TRBJ1-1; D may be TRBD1 (5 bases). Germline loops: CDR1 SGHRS, CDR2 YFSETQ. V was trimmed by 4 bases and J by 1 base, leaving 14 bases between them. The CDR3 contains 15 residues. CDR3 residues: CASSRATVPNTEAFF. The CDR3 DNA reads as TGCGCCAGCAGCCGGGCGACAGTCCCGAACACTGAAGCTTTCTTT.

The V call is TRBV27, the J call TRBJ1-4; D gene uncertain. CDR1 and CDR2 (germline): MNHEY, SMNVEV (reference sequence). V gave up 0 bases and J gave up 0 bases, with 5 bases separating them. CDR3 length: 15 residues. CDR3 sequence: CASSLSIATNEKLFF. Written as DNA, the CDR3 is TGTGCCAGCAGTTTATCGATAGCAACTAATGAAAAACTGTTTTTT.

This clone turned up a few times. V usage is TRBV10-3 and J usage is TRBJ2-1, with D maybe TRBD2 (8 bases). V shed 1 base and J shed 8 bases, with 21 bases lying between them. This CDR3 has 17 amino acids. Germline V gene sequence: CDR1 ENHRY, CDR2 SYGVKD. The CDR3 coding sequence is TGTGCCATCAGTGAGTTTCCAGGGGGGCAGACTAGCGATGAGCAGTTCTTC. Translation gives CAISEFPGGQTSDEQFF.

DNA of the CDR3: TGTGCCAGCAGCTTGGTGCCGGACAGGGGTTTAGAGACCCAGTACTTC. As protein: CASSLVPDRGLETQYF. V gene TRBV5-6 combines with J gene TRBJ2-5; the match to TRBD1 covers 9 bases. Trimming removed 0 bases from V and 4 bases from J; junction bases left unmatched: 7. CDR1 is SGHDT and CDR2 is YYEEEE in the germline V gene. There are 16 residues in the CDR3.

The chain joins TRBV7-3 to TRBJ2-3, with 12 bases identical to TRBD1. The CDR3 runs 16 residues. Trimming cost V 4 bases and J 4 bases; bases outside gene matches: 6. Per germline, CDR1 SGHTA and CDR2 FQGTGA. DNA for the CDR3: TGTGCCAGCAGCTCCGGGACAGGGGGCATCGCAGATACGCAGTATTTT. It specifies CASSSGTGGIADTQYF.

The chain is built from TRBV9 and TRBJ2-4, with D perhaps being TRBD1 or TRBD2 (6 bases each). CDR3 size: 13 residues. Trimming pared 0 bases from V and 9 bases from J, leaving 10 bases between. Germline loops: CDR1 SGDLS, CDR2 YYNGEE. The CDR3 loop reads CASSVDGGGIQYF. Written as DNA, the CDR3 is TGTGCCAGCAGCGTAGACGGGGGCGGCATTCAGTACTTC.

The chain couples TRBV9 to TRBJ1-2; 8 positions agree with TRBD1. Germline CDR1 and CDR2: SGDLS and YYNGEE. The CDR3 contains 15 residues. The V gene end was trimmed by 3 bases and the J gene end by 4 bases; junction bases not matched to a gene: 8. The CDR3 here is CASSEGTGFPYGYTF. CDR3 bases: TGTGCCAGCAGCGAGGGGACAGGTTTCCCCTATGGCTACACCTTC.

The chain recombines TRBV7-2 with TRBJ1-1; 9 nucleotides line up with TRBD1. Germline values: CDR1 SGHTA, CDR2 FQGNSA. Trimming removed 6 bases from V and 5 bases from J; junction bases left unmatched: 4. CDR3 length: 13 residues. CDR3 in DNA: TGTGCCAGCAGTTGGACAGGGGTTACTGAAGCTTTCTTT. This encodes CASSWTGVTEAFF. Complete variable domain (other parts from reference TRBV7-2 and TRBJ1-1): GAGVSQSPSNKVTEKGKDVELRCDPISGHTALYWYRQSLGQGLEFLIYFQGNSAPDKSGLPSDRFSAERTGGSVSTLTIQRTQQEDSAVYLCASSWTGVTEAFFGQGTRLTVV.

This chain joins TRBV7-2 and TRBJ1-5; 7 nucleotides agree with TRBD1. Germline V gene data show CDR1 as SGHTA and CDR2 as FQGNSA. V was pared by 2 bases and J by 4 bases, with 5 bases of the junction left unmatched. This CDR3 has 15 residues. This CDR3 is CASSLRQGGNQPQHF. CDR3 bases: TGTGCCAGCAGCTTAAGACAGGGAGGGAATCAGCCCCAGCATTTT.

The chain uses TRBV30 and TRBJ1-6; 7 bases match TRBD1. With 1 base clipped from V and 3 bases from J, the junction kept 3 bases outside the gene matches. CDR3 size: 15 residues. CDR1 GTSNPN and CDR2 SVGIG come from the germline V gene (reference sequence). DNA of the CDR3: TGTGCCTGGAGTGAGGGACAGTTCTATAATTCACCCCTCCACTTT. This codes for CAWSEGQFYNSPLHF.

The CDR3 sequence is CAIRSTYRDDTEAFF. The CDR3, as DNA: TGTGCCATCCGCTCAACCTACAGGGATGACACTGAAGCTTTCTTT. The chain has TRBV6-5 and TRBJ1-1, with a possible D match to TRBD1 (6 bases). Between the trimmed V and J ends, which lost 10 bases and 3 bases, there was a span of 21 bases. Germline CDR1 is MNHEY and CDR2 is SVGAGI. This CDR3 has 15 residues.

The genes are TRBV29-1 and TRBJ2-1; 7 nucleotides align to TRBD2. The V gene's germline CDR1 is SQVTM and CDR2 ANQGSEA. Losses at the gene ends were 7 bases for V and 4 bases for J; bases not matched to a gene: 16. CDR3 size: 16 residues. The CDR3 spells CSGHTSAGGRYNEQFF. DNA of the CDR3: TGCAGCGGTCACACTTCAGCCGGGGGGAGATACAATGAGCAGTTCTTC.

The chain couples TRBV30 to TRBJ1-6; D is undetermined. The V and J ends lost 0 bases and 18 bases respectively, with 15 bases between them. CDR1 is GTSNPN and CDR2 is SVGIG in the germline V gene (reference sequence). The CDR3 is 12 residues long. CDR3 DNA sequence: TGTGCCTGGAGTGTATCTGGGGAGCCGGGCCACTTT. Amino acids: CAWSVSGEPGHF.

This chain uses TRBV7-9 with TRBJ1-5; 8 positions agree with TRBD1. The CDR3 has 16 residues. Per germline, CDR1 SEHNR and CDR2 FQNEAQ (reference sequence). The trim removed 5 bases at V and 2 bases at J, leaving 8 bases unmatched. CDR3 bases: TGTGCCAGCAGCCGAGCGACAGGGGTTGGCAATCAGCCCCAGCATTTT. Protein product: CASSRATGVGNQPQHF.

This chain connects TRBV19 to TRBJ1-2; maybe TRBD1 (5 bases). The ends were cut back, 1 base at V and 0 bases at J, with 18 bases in the middle. This CDR3 contains 18 residues. CDR1 is LNHDA, CDR2 SQIVND, per germline (reference sequence). Here the CDR3 reads CASSIAARQITTNYGYTF. The DNA of the CDR3 is TGTGCCAGTAGTATAGCCGCCCGACAGATTACTACTAACTATGGCTACACCTTC.

The rearrangement uses TRBV6-1 and TRBJ1-1, with a tentative D call TRBD1 (5 bases). CDR1 is MNHNS and CDR2 is SASEGT in the germline V gene. V was pared by 0 bases and J by 11 bases, with 13 bases between. This CDR3 has 13 residues. CDR3 sequence reads: CASSEAQVSGAFF. The CDR3 region has the DNA TGTGCCAGCAGTGAAGCACAGGTTTCGGGGGCTTTCTTT.

CDR3: CASSFTSGASYEQYF. CDR3 coding DNA: TGTGCCAGCAGTTTTACTAGCGGGGCCTCCTACGAGCAGTACTTC. V and J are TRBV6-5 and TRBJ2-7; 10 bases agree with TRBD2. Germline lookup yields CDR1 MNHEY and CDR2 SVGAGI. J gave up 0 bases and V 4 bases, and 3 bases lay outside the gene matches. The CDR3 sequence is 15 residues long.

V usage is TRBV5-8 and J usage is TRBJ1-5; 11 nucleotides match TRBD1. The CDR3 extends over 15 amino acids. CDR1 is SGHTS and CDR2 is YDEGEE in the germline V gene. V was clipped by 4 bases and J by 3 bases; unmatched bases: 3. The chain's CDR3 is CASSRGQGDNQPQHF. The CDR3 region has the DNA TGTGCCAGCAGCCGGGGACAGGGGGACAATCAGCCCCAGCATTTT. The variable domain in full, completed from reference TRBV5-8 and TRBJ1-5, reads EAGVTQSPTHLIKTRGQQATLRCSPISGHTSVYWYQQALGLGLQFLLWYDEGEERNRGNFPPRFSGRQFPNYSSELNVNALELEDSALYLCASSRGQGDNQPQHFGDGTRLSIL.

This chain links TRBV11-2 with TRBJ2-1, with D possibly TRBD2 on 6 matching bases. The CDR3 has 15 amino acids. From germline, CDR1 is SGHAT and CDR2 FQNNGV. Trimming took 2 bases from V and 1 from J, leaving 9 bases between them. For the CDR3, the DNA is TGTGCCAGCAGCTTAAAGGAGGGGTCCTACAATGAGCAGTTCTTC. It translates to CASSLKEGSYNEQFF.

V and J are TRBV2 and TRBJ2-1; D is perhaps TRBD2 (6 bases). The CDR3 length is 14 residues. CDR1 is SNHLY and CDR2 is FYNNEI in the germline V gene. V lost 4 bases to trimming and J lost 4 bases, with 11 bases between them. CDR3 sequence (DNA): TGTGCCAGCAGTGGGGGGGTCGGGTACAATGAGCAGTTCTTC. This encodes CASSGGVGYNEQFF.

This clone has a handful of counts. The V gene is TRBV7-6, the J gene TRBJ2-7; D is uncertain. The CDR3 runs 12 residues. The V end was cut by 0 bases, the J end by 7 bases, with 7 bases between. The germline V gene has CDR1 SGHVS and CDR2 FNYEAQ. The CDR3, as DNA: TGTGCCAGCAGCTTAGCGTTGGGTGAGCAGTACTTC. Translated: CASSLALGEQYF.

The V and J genes are TRBV27 and TRBJ1-5; the D is unclear. The V gene's germline CDR1 is MNHEY and CDR2 SMNVEV (reference sequence). The V and J ends lost 2 bases and 1 base respectively, with 3 bases between them. This CDR3 contains 13 residues. CDR3 region: CASSLGSNQPQHF. CDR3 nucleotide sequence: TGTGCCAGCAGTTTAGGGAGCAATCAGCCCCAGCATTTT.